A single sample is the source of the 11 T cell receptor beta chains below, sequenced in a study of blood T cell repertoires in COVID-19. Sequenced by immunoSEQ multiplex PCR; TCRdb stores in-frame clones only, minus some. The table lists roughly 120,000 clones, roughly 90% of them singletons. The source material was peripheral blood. The receptors come from a man aged 55 to 69 with COVID-19, enrolled during active disease.

The rearrangement joins TRBV2 to TRBJ2-1; 7 bases fit TRBD2. The germline CDR1 and CDR2 sequences are SNHLY and FYNNEI. The ends lost 6 bases at V and 3 bases at J; junction bases unmatched: 8. The CDR3 runs to 15 residues. CDR3 sequence (DNA): TGTGCCAGCAGAGGCCGCGGGGGTATCTACAATGAGCAGTTCTTC. Protein product: CASRGRGGIYNEQFF.

The chain recombines TRBV5-1 with TRBJ2-1; TRBD1 matches 11 bases. This CDR3 comprises 16 residues. V dropped 0 bases and J dropped 4; count of bases not matched to a gene: 3. Germline assignment: CDR1 SGHRS and CDR2 YFSETQ. As DNA, the CDR3 is TGCGCCAGCAGCTTGGGGACAGGGGGCGATTACAATGAGCAGTTCTTC. It yields the protein CASSLGTGGDYNEQFF.

This clone appeared once. This chain connects TRBV5-1 to TRBJ2-1; tentatively, D is TRBD1 (5 bases). The V gene's germline CDR1 is SGHRS and CDR2 YFSETQ. The V gene lost 0 bases and the J gene lost 8 bases, with 18 bases spanning the gap. The CDR3 sequence is 16 residues long. The CDR3 nucleotides are TGCGCCAGCAGCTTGGGAGCCGCCCTGGGGCCCGATGAGCAGTTCTTC. Protein sequence: CASSLGAALGPDEQFF.

This clone was counted a few times. The chain links TRBV19 to TRBJ1-1; D unclear. Germline CDR1 reads LNHDA; CDR2 reads SQIVND (reference sequence). This CDR3 is built from 12 residues. V lost 8 bases and J lost 0, with 7 bases in between. The DNA for the CDR3 is TGTGCCAGTTCTGACTTGAACACTGAAGCTTTCTTT. Amino acids: CASSDLNTEAFF.

The rearrangement joins TRBV7-9 to TRBJ2-2, with D tentatively TRBD1 (5 bases). Trimming took 6 bases from V and 1 from J, leaving 6 bases between them. The CDR3 is made up of 13 amino acids. Germline CDR1 and CDR2: SEHNR and FQNEAQ (reference sequence). The DNA for the CDR3 is TGTGCCAGCAGTCAGGGGAACACCGGGGAGCTGTTTTTT. Protein: CASSQGNTGELFF.

J is TRBJ1-2 and V is TRBV25-1, with 7 bases identical to TRBD1. This CDR3 comprises 13 residues. CDR1 is MGHDK, CDR2 SYGVNS, per germline. V shed 7 bases and J 3 bases; nucleotides not matched to a gene: 5. The CDR3 region has the DNA TGTGCCAGCAAAAGACAGGGTGACTATGGCTACACCTTC. The encoded protein is CASKRQGDYGYTF.

The chain recombines TRBV7-3 with TRBJ2-1, with a possible D match to TRBD1 (5 bases). This CDR3 is built from 16 residues. Germline CDR1 is SGHTA and CDR2 is FQGTGA. The V and J ends lost 2 bases and 4 bases respectively, with 15 bases between them. DNA for the CDR3: TGTGCCAGCAGCTTAGCAGGGTCAATCCATTACAATGAGCAGTTCTTC. As protein: CASSLAGSIHYNEQFF.

The V call is TRBV27, the J call TRBJ2-4; TRBD2 matches at 7 bases. CDR1 and CDR2 from the germline V gene are MNHEY and SMNVEV (reference sequence). This CDR3 comprises 15 residues. Unmatched junction bases numbered 7, after V lost 7 bases and J lost 1 base. This CDR3 is CASTAGDGAKNIQYF. DNA for the CDR3: TGTGCCAGCACCGCGGGGGACGGGGCCAAAAACATTCAGTACTTC.

This rearrangement joins TRBV7-2 to TRBJ2-1, with 12 nucleotides matching TRBD2. J lost 7 bases, V lost 5 bases, and 12 bases had no gene match. CDR1 SGHTA and CDR2 FQGNSA come from the germline V gene. This CDR3 has 17 residues. The CDR3 is CASSPASGRGQKNEQFF. CDR3 DNA sequence: TGTGCCAGCAGCCCAGCTAGCGGGAGGGGGCAGAAGAATGAGCAGTTCTTC.

V and J are TRBV24-1 and TRBJ2-1; TRBD2 matches at 11 bases. The CDR3 loop spans 18 amino acids. The germline CDR1 and CDR2 sequences are KGHDR and SFDVKD. V lost 5 bases to trimming and J lost 3 bases; unmatched junction nucleotides: 11. CDR3 protein: CATSAGASGGYHYNEQFF. The DNA of the CDR3 is TGTGCCACCAGTGCGGGGGCTAGCGGGGGGTACCACTACAATGAGCAGTTCTTC.

The V and J genes are TRBV5-5 and TRBJ1-1, with D perhaps matching TRBD1 (5 bases). The CDR3 loop spans 15 amino acids. V lost 3 bases and J lost 0, with 12 bases in between. Germline V gene sequence: CDR1 SGHKS, CDR2 YYEKEE (reference sequence). CDR3 sequence: CASSYRGTVNTEAFF. CDR3 DNA: TGTGCCAGCAGCTATCGGGGGACGGTGAACACTGAAGCTTTCTTT.